This T cell receptor beta chain was documented in a study of T cell responses to AZD1222 COVID-19 vaccine (dated by TCRdb to the early 2020s). Broadly, across the study: TCR sequencing was performed for approximately 240 trial participants, of whom some 200 were given two doses of AZD1222 and approximately 25 were given two doses of MenACWY control vaccine. Trial participants were enrolled by age into 18-55, 56-69 and 70-plus year subgroups, with roughly 160, 29 and 62 TCR-sequenced participants respectively.

For this chain, trimming is 4 bases at the V end and 6 bases at the J end, and the number of junction bases without a gene match is 6. CDR1 is given as MGHRA and CDR2 as YSYEKL, both from the germline V gene. From cysteine to phenylalanine, the CDR3 is 15 amino acids long. Of the read, only the CDR3 DNA is kept; its 45 bases are in frame from base 1. What this sample's time point label stands for: about 28 days (+/-7) after the second vaccine dose. AZD1222 recipients given second doses at about 4 weeks or at about 12 weeks were pooled, since spike-specific TCR depth and breadth were not found to differ between the two schedules. The vaccinee samples were drawn from two UK trials, COV001 and COV002, one of which was a single-blind randomized controlled phase 2/3 trial testing AZD1222 (ChAdOx1 nCoV-19) in healthy adults. For TCRbeta chain sequencing, PBMC samples were collected from trial participants at day 0 and at day 28 after the second dose.

The CDR3 regions of human TCRbeta chains were subjected to immunosequencing. Under the source paper's analysis protocol: Repertoire TCRs were matched against a reference library of SARS-CoV-2-specific TCRs generated with the MIRA antigen-specificity platform. Breadth was defined as the fraction of unique TCRs that were SARS-CoV-2-associated, and depth was defined as the fraction of total T cells that were SARS-CoV-2-associated. Using the MIRA data, every spike-specific TCR was mapped to the spike region that the TCR reacted to and assigned to either a CD4 or a CD8 class. Log10-transformed breadth and depth values were compared by one-way ANOVA with Sidak's multiple comparisons tests. In TCRdb, the immuneACCESS table is reduced to in-frame sequences with V and J assigned. These tables do not hold every clone; where another copy was compared, an unresolved V gene accounts for under half, and the others remain unexplained. The V and J calls and the clone size are those of that table, but D and trimming were determined from the DNA. For this sample there are 70,000 to 95,000 clones; about 89% appear just once. 5% of the sample is held by the ten biggest clonotypes.

Broader findings and caveats from the paper: Participants were mostly white British, with more females than males. The authors suggested clonal diversity may have been underestimated. After two AZD1222 doses, spike-specific TCR breadth and depth were significantly higher than at day 0 and than in MenACWY recipients. Because no samples from the day 14 peak response were available, repertoires could be characterized only after the peak T cell response. Epitopes outside the regions mutated in the B.1.351 and B.1.1.7 variants were reportedly recognized by nearly half of the unique spike-specific TCRs. The 56-69-year group was small, and its depth increase did not reach significance, likely because of low power. Only five or six AZD1222 recipients were SARS-CoV-2 seropositive at baseline, limiting conclusions about previously exposed vaccinees. The whole spike protein was spanned by vaccine-associated CD4 TCRs, and dominant responses were seen in regions 160-218 and 743-854.

The count of this clone is one. Its antigen is currently not known. Base quality data are lacking; no much larger clone is found one base away. This clonotype was sampled from an adult who received the AZD1222 COVID-19 vaccine. The material sequenced was peripheral blood, taken 28 days after the second AZD1222 dose. Recombination linked TRBV4-1 to TRBJ1-4; TRBD1 agrees with 9 junctional bases. The CDR3 amino acid sequence is: CASSLQGQGDEKLFF. The DNA reads TGCGCCAGCAGCCTCCAGGGACAGGGCGATGAAAAACTGTTTTTT.